These 5 T cell receptor beta chains were sequenced from one sample in a study of technical replicates of blood from a few donors (dated by TCRdb to the late 2010s). Library preparation was by the immunoSEQ multiplex PCR assay. Sourced from immuneACCESS, this table was stored by TCRdb with only in-frame sequences that have V and J called. A share of the clones is absent; for the studies checked, an unresolved V gene accounts for under half, and the remainder has no known explanation. A total of over 70,000 clones appear in this sample, just under 97% of them only once. The ten most abundant clones make up less than 0.25% of the sample. Sequences were obtained from T cells isolated from PBMCs. Source of these receptors: a human donor in good health.

The chain has TRBV21-1 and TRBJ2-4; TRBD2, the table's D call, was not compared with the DNA. TRBV21-1 counts as a pseudogene. This CDR3 is 15 amino acids long. CDR3 sequence reads: CASSKEGGTKNIQYF. CDR3 nucleotides: TGTGCCAGCAGCAAAGAAGGAGGGACCAAAAACATTCAGTACTTC.

V usage is TRBV6-4 and J usage is TRBJ2-7, with 8 positions matching TRBD2. Germline CDR1 MRHNA, CDR2 SNTAGT. The CDR3 totals 15 residues. Losses at the gene ends were 3 bases for V and 2 bases for J; bases not matched to a gene: 6. The CDR3 loop reads CASSEGSGSTYEQYF. In DNA form, the CDR3 reads TGTGCCAGCAGTGAGGGGAGCGGGAGTACCTACGAGCAGTACTTC.

The CDR3: CASSAPGGHQPQHF. DNA of the CDR3: TGTGCCAGCAGCGCCCCCGGGGGGCATCAGCCCCAGCATTTT. The chain joins TRBV5-5 to TRBJ1-5; tentative D call: TRBD1 (6 bases). V was trimmed by 4 bases and J by 5 bases, leaving 13 bases between them. This CDR3 has 14 residues. Per the germline V gene, CDR1 is SGHKS and CDR2 is YYEKEE (reference sequence).

The rearrangement joins TRBV5-6 to TRBJ1-2; 7 nucleotides agree with TRBD1. V gave up 4 bases and J gave up 2 bases; unmatched junction bases: 11. Germline values: CDR1 SGHDT, CDR2 YYEEEE. This CDR3 comprises 16 residues. The CDR3 protein is CASSARTGSRNYGYTF. The CDR3 nucleotides read TGTGCCAGCAGCGCGAGGACAGGCTCGAGGAACTATGGCTACACCTTC.

This clone was picked up a small number of times. The rearrangement joins TRBV6-1 to TRBJ2-7; 10 nucleotides align to TRBD2. CDR1 is MNHNS, CDR2 SASEGT, per germline. This CDR3 spans 14 amino acids. J lost 3 bases, V lost 6 bases, and 5 bases had no gene match. The CDR3 DNA follows: TGTGCCAGCAGGCTAGCGGGAGAATACTACGAGCAGTACTTC. Its translation is CASRLAGEYYEQYF.